This passage covers 19 T cell receptor beta chains from one sample sequenced in a study of blood T cell repertoires in COVID-19. The method was immunoSEQ multiplex PCR; TCRdb's version includes in-frame clones alone and lacks a portion of them. The table has some 260,000 clones, approximately 90% seen once. Sequenced material: PBMCs or T cells enriched from blood (not recorded which). Receptors originate from a man aged 35 to 55 who had recovered from COVID-19.

The chain links TRBV27 to TRBJ1-5; TRBD1 matches at 10 bases. This CDR3 contains 16 residues. V shed 5 bases, J shed 6 bases, and the junction held 10 bases outside the gene matches. Germline V CDR1 and CDR2: MNHEY, SMNVEV (reference sequence). The CDR3 nucleotides read TGTGCCAGCAGTCCGGGACAGGGGATTCATTTTCAGCCCCAGCATTTT. Translating gives CASSPGQGIHFQPQHF.

The rearrangement uses TRBV6-5 and TRBJ2-1, with a possible D match to TRBD1 (5 bases). The V and J ends lost 7 bases and 0 bases respectively, with 13 bases between them. The CDR3 has 15 amino acids. The germline gives CDR1 MNHEY, CDR2 SVGAGI. DNA for the CDR3: TGTGCCAGCAAACCCAGGGAACCCTCCTACAATGAGCAGTTCTTC. Its protein product is CASKPREPSYNEQFF.

The gene calls are TRBV9 and TRBJ2-4, with 9 bases fitting TRBD1. J was trimmed by 1 base and V by 4 bases; bases with no gene match: 15. There are 19 residues in the CDR3. CDR1 and CDR2 (germline): SGDLS, YYNGEE. For the CDR3, the DNA is TGTGCCAGCAGCCCAAGAGGGACAGGGTCCCTTTGGGCCAAAAACATTCAGTACTTC. Translated, it gives CASSPRGTGSLWAKNIQYF. Combining the CDR3 with reference TRBV9 and TRBJ2-4 gives the whole variable domain DSGVTQTPKHLITATGQRVTLRCSPRSGDLSVYWYQQSLDQGLQFLIQYYNGEERAKGNILERFSAQQFPDLHSELNLSSLELGDSALYFCASSPRGTGSLWAKNIQYFGAGTRLSVL.

The genes are TRBV5-1 and TRBJ2-3; D possibly corresponds to TRBD2 (6 bases). The CDR3 length is 14 residues. The germline CDR1 and CDR2 sequences are SGHRS and YFSETQ. The V and J ends lost 5 bases and 2 bases respectively, with 12 bases between them. The CDR3 loop reads CASRPPGVTDTQYF. The DNA for the CDR3 is TGCGCCAGCAGGCCTCCGGGGGTCACAGATACGCAGTATTTT. Looking up the rest from reference TRBV5-1 and TRBJ2-3 gives the full variable domain: KAGVTQTPRYLIKTRGQQVTLSCSPISGHRSVSWYQQTPGQGLQFLFEYFSETQRNKGNFPGRFSGRQFSNSRSEMNVSTLELGDSALYLCASRPPGVTDTQYFGPGTRLTVL.

The gene calls are TRBV28 and TRBJ2-7, with 9 bases identical to TRBD2. The V gene's germline CDR1 is MDHEN and CDR2 SYDVKM. Germline trimming cut 2 bases from V and 3 bases from J; bases unmatched to any gene: 5. The CDR3 covers 15 residues. CDR3 protein: CASSLPLAGVYEQYF. CDR3 nucleotide sequence: TGTGCCAGCAGTTTACCTTTAGCGGGAGTCTACGAGCAGTACTTC.

The CDR3, as DNA: TGTGCCAGCAGTACTACGCTAAGGGGAAGGTACGAGCAGTACTTC. It encodes CASSTTLRGRYEQYF. The gene calls are TRBV6-2 or TRBV6-3 and TRBJ2-7, with D possibly matching TRBD1 (5 bases). Germline V gene sequence: CDR1 MNHEY, CDR2 SVGEGT. The CDR3 runs to 15 residues. The V gene lost 5 bases and the J gene lost 4 bases, with 18 bases spanning the gap.

In this sample, this clone turned up once. The chain is built from TRBV7-6 and TRBJ2-7, with 14 bases fitting TRBD2. With V trimmed by 4 bases and J by 3 bases, 8 bases remained unmatched. The CDR3 has 17 amino acids. Germline V gene lookup returns CDR1 SGHVS and CDR2 FNYEAQ. This chain's CDR3 is CASSYGTSGSPDYEQYF. In nucleotides, the CDR3 is TGTGCCAGCAGCTATGGGACTAGCGGGAGCCCGGACTACGAGCAGTACTTC.

The chain combines TRBV5-1 with TRBJ2-2; D possibly corresponds to TRBD1 (6 bases). Germline V gene sequence: CDR1 SGHRS, CDR2 YFSETQ. V lost 1 base, J lost 4 bases, and 14 bases lay in between. This CDR3 spans 16 amino acids. CDR3 protein: CASSLSGQGRTGELFF. The CDR3, as DNA: TGCGCCAGCAGCTTGTCTGGGCAGGGGCGCACCGGGGAGCTGTTTTTT.

The rearrangement joins TRBV19 to TRBJ1-2, with 8 positions matching TRBD1. This CDR3 region has 15 residues. Per the germline V gene, CDR1 is LNHDA and CDR2 is SQIVND (reference sequence). After removal of 3 bases from V and 7 bases from J, the junction contained 10 bases not matched to a gene. The CDR3 coding sequence is TGTGCCAGTAGTATGCCGTCCTCAGGGGGCTTTGGCTACACCTTC. Amino acid sequence: CASSMPSSGGFGYTF.

J is TRBJ2-6 and V is TRBV6-2 or TRBV6-3; TRBD1 is a possible D gene (6 bases). This CDR3 comprises 19 residues. Trimming pared 0 bases from V and 0 bases from J, leaving 15 bases between. Germline CDR1 reads MNHEY; CDR2 reads SVGEGT. CDR3 sequence: CASSYSRQAYDSGANVLTF. The CDR3 DNA is TGTGCCAGCAGTTACTCTCGACAGGCATACGACTCTGGGGCCAACGTCCTGACTTTC.

The CDR3: CASSESDRPNYGYTF. In DNA, the CDR3 is TGTGCCAGCAGTGAATCGGACAGACCTAACTATGGCTACACCTTC. The chain has TRBV6-1 and TRBJ1-2; TRBD1 might be the D (6 bases). This CDR3 contains 15 residues. CDR1 is MNHNS, CDR2 SASEGT, per germline. Trimming cost V 2 bases and J 0 bases, with 10 bases left between them.

The rearrangement joins TRBV11-3 to TRBJ2-1, with D tentatively TRBD2 (7 bases). There are 15 residues in the CDR3. Germline V CDR1 and CDR2: SGHNT, YENEEA. The V gene lost 2 bases and the J gene lost 7 bases, with 15 bases spanning the gap. Here the CDR3 DNA reads TGTGCCAGCAGCTTATATGGGGGGGGCCGGAATGAGCAGTTCTTC. It specifies CASSLYGGGRNEQFF.

In DNA form, the CDR3 reads TGTGCCAGCAGTGACGGGGGAAGCTCTGGAAACACCATATATTTT. Its protein is CASSDGGSSGNTIYF. The chain recombines TRBV2 with TRBJ1-3, with D tentatively TRBD1 (5 bases). Germline-derived CDR1 and CDR2 are SNHLY and FYNNEI. Trimming left V 3 bases short and J 0 bases short, with 9 bases between. CDR3 size: 15 residues. Full variable domain (outside the CDR3, taken from reference TRBV2 and TRBJ1-3): EPEVTQTPSHQVTQMGQEVILRCVPISNHLYFYWYRQILGQKVEFLVSFYNNEISEKSEIFDDQFSVERPDGSNFTLKIRSTKLEDSAMYFCASSDGGSSGNTIYFGEGSWLTVV.

This clone was found once. Other nucleotide sequences in the sample specify the same CDR3. This chain links TRBV19 with TRBJ2-1, with 8 bases fitting TRBD2. This CDR3 has 14 residues. The V gene end was trimmed by 6 bases and the J gene end by 0 bases; junction bases not matched to a gene: 1. CDR1 and CDR2 (germline): LNHDA, SQIVND (reference sequence). CDR3 sequence: CASRTSGSYNEQFF. CDR3 in DNA: TGTGCCAGTAGAACTAGCGGCTCCTACAATGAGCAGTTCTTC.

The chain uses TRBV4-1 and TRBJ2-3; 10 positions agree with TRBD2. The J segment lost 2 bases and the V segment lost 2 bases, leaving 4 bases of the junction unmatched. The CDR3 runs to 16 residues. Germline V lookup: CDR1 MGHRA, CDR2 YSYEKL. Written as DNA, the CDR3 is TGCGCCAGCAGCCAAAAGCGGGGGGGGATCACAGATACGCAGTATTTT. This codes for CASSQKRGGITDTQYF.

The gene calls are TRBV9 and TRBJ2-7; D perhaps matches TRBD2 (7 bases). The CDR3 sequence is 15 residues long. V lost 2 bases and J 4 bases, leaving 16 bases between the germline ends. From germline, CDR1 is SGDLS and CDR2 YYNGEE. The CDR3: CASSVSGGRQYEQYF. CDR3 bases: TGTGCCAGCAGCGTTTCCGGGGGGCGGCAGTACGAGCAGTACTTC.

The chain is built from TRBV30 and TRBJ1-1; no reliable D call. With 5 bases removed from V and 0 bases from J, the gap between germline ends came to 10 bases. The CDR3 has 13 amino acids. Looked up from germline, CDR1 is GTSNPN and CDR2 is SVGIG (reference sequence). In DNA, the CDR3 is TGTGCCTGGGGGAACAACATGAACACTGAAGCTTTCTTT. It codes for CAWGNNMNTEAFF.

The chain has TRBV18 and TRBJ2-6, with TRBD1 matching 10 bases. The CDR3 sequence is 17 residues long. Germline loops: CDR1 KGHSH, CDR2 LQKENI. Losses at the gene ends were 3 bases for V and 3 bases for J; bases not matched to a gene: 5. The CDR3 DNA sequence: TGTGCCAGCTCACCCCGACAGGGGGCTAGTGGGGCCAACGTCCTGACTTTC. As protein: CASSPRQGASGANVLTF.

The chain links TRBV19 to TRBJ2-6; D gene uncertain. V was pared by 5 bases and J by 2 bases, with 10 bases between. This CDR3 contains 15 residues. From germline, CDR1 is LNHDA and CDR2 SQIVND (reference sequence). This CDR3 is CASSYSSTGANVLTF. DNA of the CDR3: TGTGCCAGTAGTTACAGCAGTACTGGGGCCAACGTCCTGACTTTC.